These T cell receptor beta chains were read from a single sample in a study of blood T cells in healthy people across ages. TCRdb re-called the 5' RACE reads with MiXCR, one entry per CDR3 protein. The profile shows approximately 800,000 distinct CDR3 sequences, around 62% of them singletons. Sequenced: blood. These receptors all come from a man aged 30 to 45 in good health. Each CDR3 is given with its conserved first and last residue. The D gene is left open where the match is weak. Where a row states a size, it is once, few, many or the class of an expanded clone; other rows omit it.

D: NA
V: TRBV3-1
J: TRBJ1-6
size: NA
DNA: TGTGCCAGCAGCCAAGTGGACCCAAGCTCCTATAATTCACCCCTCCACTTT
CDR3: CASSQVDPSSYNSPLHF

D: NA
V: TRBV20-1
J: TRBJ2-1
size: NA
DNA: TGCAGTGCTCAAAACGGGATCTACAATGAGCAGTTCTTC
CDR3: CSAQNGIYNEQFF

D: TRBD1
V: TRBV10-3
J: TRBJ1-5
size: many
DNA: TGTGCCATCAGTGTACAGACAGGGGCTAATCAGCCCCAGCATTTT
CDR3: CAISVQTGANQPQHF

D: NA
V: TRBV4-2
J: TRBJ1-1
size: NA
DNA: TGTGCCAGCAGCCAAGAGGAGGGTGCGGCTACTGAAGCTTTCTTT
CDR3: CASSQEEGAATEAFF

D: NA
V: TRBV5-1
J: TRBJ1-5
size: few
DNA: TGCGCCAGCAGCTTCATCAGATATCAGCCCCAGCATTTT
CDR3: CASSFIRYQPQHF

D: NA
V: TRBV7-2
J: TRBJ2-5
size: NA
DNA: TGTGCCAGCAGCTTTTTCGGTGGGCCTCTGTTCCAAGAGACCCAGTACTTC
CDR3: CASSFFGGPLFQETQYF

D: NA
V: TRBV7-2
J: TRBJ2-7
size: NA
DNA: TGTGCCAGCAGCTTTGGGGTAATCTCCTACGAGCAGTACTTC
CDR3: CASSFGVISYEQYF

D: NA
V: TRBV7-9
J: TRBJ2-1
size: NA
DNA: TGTGCCAGCAGCTTCTTAATGGCGACCCCCTACAATGAGCAGTTCTTC
CDR3: CASSFLMATPYNEQFF

D: TRBD1
V: TRBV12-3/TRBV12-4
J: TRBJ2-6
size: NA
DNA: TGTGCCAGCAGTCCGGTGACAGGGGGCGGTGGGGCCAACGTCCTGACTTTC
CDR3: CASSPVTGGGGANVLTF

D: TRBD1
V: TRBV6-4
J: TRBJ1-2
size: NA
DNA: TGTGCCAGCAGTGATTCTGGACAGGGAGGCTATGGCTACACCTTC
CDR3: CASSDSGQGGYGYTF

D: NA
V: TRBV27
J: TRBJ1-2
size: NA
DNA: TGTGCCAGCAGCTACACCCACGGGGGCGCGATCTACTATGGCTACACCTTC
CDR3: CASSYTHGGAIYYGYTF

D: TRBD1
V: TRBV14
J: TRBJ2-7
size: NA
DNA: TGTGCCAGCAGCCCGGGACAGGGGTGGCACTACGAGCAGTACTTC
CDR3: CASSPGQGWHYEQYF

D: NA
V: TRBV19
J: TRBJ2-7
size: NA
DNA: TGTGCCAGTAGTATGGGGGGAGCCTACGAGCAGTACTTC
CDR3: CASSMGGAYEQYF

D: TRBD2
V: TRBV7-9
J: TRBJ2-1
size: once
DNA: TGTGCCAGCAGCTTAACTAGCGGGGGGCCAATTGAGCAGTTCTTC
CDR3: CASSLTSGGPIEQFF

D: NA
V: TRBV12-3/TRBV12-4
J: TRBJ2-1
size: NA
DNA: TGTGCCAGCAGTCTTTTGGACTTACTACGTTACAATGAGCAGTTCTTC
CDR3: CASSLLDLLRYNEQFF

D: NA
V: TRBV6-5
J: TRBJ1-6
size: NA
DNA: TGTGCCAGCAGTTACATCACGAATTCACCCCTCCACTTT
CDR3: CASSYITNSPLHF

D: NA
V: TRBV10-3
J: TRBJ1-6
size: NA
DNA: TGTGCCATCAGTATAGACACAGGGACCAATTCACCCCTCCACTTT
CDR3: CAISIDTGTNSPLHF

D: NA
V: TRBV7-7
J: TRBJ2-1
size: NA
DNA: TGTGCCAGCAGCTTACAGGGGAAATACAATGAGCAGTTCTTC
CDR3: CASSLQGKYNEQFF

D: NA
V: TRBV7-2
J: TRBJ2-1
size: NA
DNA: TGTGCCAGCAGCTTAGCGGCGGCAGGGAACAATGAGCAGTTCTTC
CDR3: CASSLAAAGNNEQFF

D: TRBD2
V: TRBV7-6
J: TRBJ2-7
size: NA
DNA: TGTGCCAGCACCCCAACTAGCGGAGATTACGAGCAGTACTTC
CDR3: CASTPTSGDYEQYF

D: TRBD1
V: TRBV2
J: TRBJ2-1
size: NA
DNA: TGTGCCAGTGAGGACAGGCGGAATGAGCAGTTCTTC
CDR3: CASEDRRNEQFF

D: TRBD1
V: TRBV6-1
J: TRBJ2-6
size: NA
DNA: TGTGCCAGCACTCTGGACAGGGCTGGGGCCAACGTCCTGACTTTC
CDR3: CASTLDRAGANVLTF

D: TRBD2
V: TRBV5-1
J: TRBJ2-1
size: NA
DNA: TGCGCCAGCAGCTTGTTCGCCCGGCGGGGGGCTAGCTCCTACAATGAGCAGTTCTTC
CDR3: CASSLFARRGASSYNEQFF

D: TRBD1
V: TRBV7-2
J: TRBJ1-4
size: NA
DNA: TGTGCCAGCAGCTTTCAGGGGGCGGGTGAAAAACTGTTTTTT
CDR3: CASSFQGAGEKLFF

D: NA
V: TRBV7-9
J: TRBJ2-7
size: NA
DNA: TGTACCGGAGAGGGCGCCTCAAATGAGCAGTACTTC
CDR3: CTGEGASNEQYF

D: TRBD1
V: TRBV11-1
J: TRBJ2-5
size: NA
DNA: TGTGCCAGCAGCTTCACGGCAGGGGGCGGATCGGGCCAAGAGACCCAGTACTTC
CDR3: CASSFTAGGGSGQETQYF

D: NA
V: TRBV12-5
J: TRBJ2-1
size: NA
DNA: TGTGCTAGTGGTTCGGACCGGTCCGACAATGAGCAGTTCTTC
CDR3: CASGSDRSDNEQFF

D: NA
V: TRBV6-6
J: TRBJ1-2
size: NA
DNA: TGTGCCAGCAGTAACGGACAGAACTATGGCTACACCTTC
CDR3: CASSNGQNYGYTF

D: NA
V: TRBV3-1
J: TRBJ2-3
size: NA
DNA: TGTGCCAGCAGCTCCCATACCAGGGGTCCTAGCACAGATACGCAGTATTTT
CDR3: CASSSHTRGPSTDTQYF

D: TRBD1
V: TRBV7-2
J: TRBJ2-7
size: NA
DNA: TGTGCCAGCAGCCTGAGGGGACAGGGTCCCTACGAGCAGTACTTC
CDR3: CASSLRGQGPYEQYF

D: NA
V: TRBV9
J: TRBJ2-7
size: NA
DNA: TGTGCCAGCAGCGGGGGGGACGGTAGGAGCTCCTACGAGCAGTACTTC
CDR3: CASSGGDGRSSYEQYF

D: TRBD2
V: TRBV6-2/TRBV6-3
J: TRBJ2-1
size: NA
DNA: TGTGCCAGCAGTTACTTAGGGACTAGCGGGAAAGATGAGCAGTTCTTC
CDR3: CASSYLGTSGKDEQFF

D: NA
V: TRBV29-1
J: TRBJ2-3
size: NA
DNA: TGCAGCGCCAGCTCACAGAGCACAGATACGCAGTATTTT
CDR3: CSASSQSTDTQYF

D: NA
V: TRBV7-8
J: TRBJ2-1
size: NA
DNA: TGTGCCAGCAGCTACCTTGGATCCTACAATGAGCAGTTCTTC
CDR3: CASSYLGSYNEQFF

D: NA
V: TRBV12-3/TRBV12-4
J: TRBJ2-6
size: few
DNA: TGTGCCAGCAGTTTTCGGAGGGGACCTGGGGCCAACGTCCTGACTTTC
CDR3: CASSFRRGPGANVLTF

D: TRBD2
V: TRBV3-1
J: TRBJ2-7
size: NA
DNA: TGTGCCAGCAGCCAACGCGGGAGGGAGAGGTACGAGCAGTACTTC
CDR3: CASSQRGRERYEQYF

D: NA
V: TRBV2
J: TRBJ1-2
size: NA
DNA: TGTGCCAGCACTAGCTCCGGGACGGAAGAGTCCCCTCATGGCTACACCTTC
CDR3: CASTSSGTEESPHGYTF

D: NA
V: TRBV6-2/TRBV6-3
J: TRBJ1-1
size: NA
DNA: TGTGCCAGCAGGGGGGGAGTTTTGAACACTGAAGCTTTCTTT
CDR3: CASRGGVLNTEAFF

D: NA
V: TRBV20-1
J: TRBJ2-7
size: NA
DNA: TGCAGTGCTAGAGACAGGGTGGGCTACGAGCAGTACTTC
CDR3: CSARDRVGYEQYF

D: TRBD1
V: TRBV6-6
J: TRBJ2-7
size: few
DNA: TGTGCCAGCAGTTACGGGACAGTGAATTACGAGCAGTACTTC
CDR3: CASSYGTVNYEQYF

D: TRBD2
V: TRBV6-2/TRBV6-3
J: TRBJ2-7
size: NA
DNA: TGTGCCAGCATCCTAGCGGGGGCCACCTACGAGCAGTACTTC
CDR3: CASILAGATYEQYF

D: TRBD1
V: TRBV29-1
J: TRBJ2-5
size: NA
DNA: TGCAGCGTTGAAGGGGGTCAGGGGGTCCAAGAGACCCAGTACTTC
CDR3: CSVEGGQGVQETQYF

D: NA
V: TRBV24-1
J: TRBJ1-4
size: NA
DNA: TGTGCCGCAGGGGATCATGAAAAACTGTTTTTT
CDR3: CAAGDHEKLFF

D: TRBD1
V: TRBV29-1
J: TRBJ2-7
size: NA
DNA: TGCAACGCTGAGCCGGGGACAGGGGCCTACGAGCAGTACTTC
CDR3: CNAEPGTGAYEQYF

D: NA
V: TRBV7-2
J: TRBJ2-1
size: NA
DNA: TGTGCCAGCAGCTTAGGCTTCGAGTACAATGAGCAGTTCTTC
CDR3: CASSLGFEYNEQFF

D: NA
V: TRBV7-2
J: TRBJ2-7
size: NA
DNA: TGTGCCAGCAGCTCCACACCGACCTACGAGCAGTACTTC
CDR3: CASSSTPTYEQYF

D: NA
V: TRBV7-6
J: TRBJ2-7
size: NA
DNA: TGTGCCAGCAGCCTCAGCAAATCCTACGAGCAGTACTTC
CDR3: CASSLSKSYEQYF

D: TRBD1
V: TRBV4-2
J: TRBJ2-7
size: few
DNA: TGTGCCAGCAGCCAAGAAGAGGGACAGGGGAGGTACGAGCAGTACTTC
CDR3: CASSQEEGQGRYEQYF